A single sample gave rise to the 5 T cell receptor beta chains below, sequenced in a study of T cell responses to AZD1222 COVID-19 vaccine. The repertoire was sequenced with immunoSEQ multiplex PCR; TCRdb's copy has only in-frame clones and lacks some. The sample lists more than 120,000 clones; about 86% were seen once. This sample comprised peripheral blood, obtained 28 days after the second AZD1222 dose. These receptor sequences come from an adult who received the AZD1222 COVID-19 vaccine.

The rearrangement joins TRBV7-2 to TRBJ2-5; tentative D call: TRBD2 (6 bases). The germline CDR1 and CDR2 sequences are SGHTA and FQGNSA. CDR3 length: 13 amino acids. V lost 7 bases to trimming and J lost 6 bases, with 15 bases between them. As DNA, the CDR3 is TGTGCCAGCACCCCGGCCGGGGGACAGACCCAGTACTTC. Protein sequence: CASTPAGGQTQYF.

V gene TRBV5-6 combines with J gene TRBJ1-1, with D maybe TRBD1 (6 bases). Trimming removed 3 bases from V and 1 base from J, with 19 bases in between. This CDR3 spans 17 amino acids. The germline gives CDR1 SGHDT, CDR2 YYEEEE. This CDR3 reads CASSSILQGTRNTEAFF. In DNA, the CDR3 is TGTGCCAGCAGCTCGATTTTACAGGGAACACGGAACACTGAAGCTTTCTTT.

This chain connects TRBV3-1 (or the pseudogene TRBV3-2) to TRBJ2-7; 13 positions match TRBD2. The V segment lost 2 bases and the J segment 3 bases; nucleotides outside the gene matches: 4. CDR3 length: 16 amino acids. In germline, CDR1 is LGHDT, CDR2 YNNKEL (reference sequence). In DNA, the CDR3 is TGTGCCAGCAGCCAAATAAGGACTAGCGGGAGCTACGAGCAGTACTTC. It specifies CASSQIRTSGSYEQYF.

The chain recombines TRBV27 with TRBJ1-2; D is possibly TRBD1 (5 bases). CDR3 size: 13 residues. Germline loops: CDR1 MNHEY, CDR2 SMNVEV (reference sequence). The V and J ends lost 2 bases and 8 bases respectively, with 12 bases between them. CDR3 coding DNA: TGTGCCAGCAGTTTACAGGGCTCTGGAGGCTACACCTTC. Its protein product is CASSLQGSGGYTF.

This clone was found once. As DNA, the CDR3 is TGTGCCAGCAGCCAAGGCCGGGACCCCCGGCATGGCTACACCTTC. Its protein is CASSQGRDPRHGYTF. The chain carries TRBV4-2 and TRBJ1-2; perhaps TRBD1 as D (5 bases). The CDR3 is 15 residues long. The V gene lost 1 base and the J gene lost 6 bases, with 15 bases spanning the gap. Germline assignment: CDR1 LGHNA and CDR2 YNFKEQ.